The 27 T cell receptor beta chains reported below all come from one sample, sequenced in a study of blood T cell repertoires in COVID-19. Data came from immunoSEQ multiplex PCR; TCRdb stores just in-frame clones and leaves some out. The data hold a few hundred thousand clones, with around 88% observed a single time. Material for sequencing was PBMCs or T cells enriched from blood (not recorded which). These receptors were taken from a woman between 25 and 40 years old who had been exposed to COVID-19.

The chain couples TRBV24-1 to TRBJ2-3; 9 bases map to TRBD2. From germline, CDR1 is KGHDR and CDR2 SFDVKD. Trimming at V came to 5 bases and at J to 2 bases, leaving 4 bases not matched to a gene. The CDR3 is made up of 15 amino acids. This chain's CDR3 is CATSVLAGTTDTQYF. The CDR3 nucleotides read TGTGCCACCAGTGTGCTAGCGGGGACCACAGATACGCAGTATTTT.

The chain has TRBV5-1 and TRBJ2-7; 7 nucleotides match TRBD1. Germline-derived CDR1 and CDR2 are SGHRS and YFSETQ. The CDR3 spans 20 residues. Trimming removed 0 bases from V and 3 bases from J; junction bases left unmatched: 21. CDR3 nucleotides: TGCGCCAGCAGCTTGGGGCACCGGGACAGCCGTTCTCAAATGCACTACGAGCAGTACTTC. Its translation: CASSLGHRDSRSQMHYEQYF.

The V and J genes are TRBV5-8 and TRBJ1-3; maybe TRBD1 (5 bases). Germline V gene sequence: CDR1 SGHTS, CDR2 YDEGEE. This CDR3 spans 16 amino acids. Trimming took off 0 bases at V and 0 bases at J, with 10 bases between the two ends. Written as DNA, the CDR3 is TGTGCCAGCAGCTTGGGACAGCCACCCTCTGGAAACACCATATATTTT. Protein: CASSLGQPPSGNTIYF.

The J gene is TRBJ1-3, the V gene TRBV9, with D uncertain. Germline CDR1 and CDR2: SGDLS and YYNGEE. V was pared by 4 bases and J by 0 bases, with 11 bases between. The CDR3 has 15 residues. This CDR3 reads CASSIYSSSGNTIYF. CDR3 nucleotide sequence: TGTGCCAGCAGCATCTACAGCAGCTCTGGAAACACCATATATTTT.

DNA of the CDR3: TGTGCCAGCAAACAAACAGCCGCAACTAATGAAAAACTGTTTTTT. As protein: CASKQTAATNEKLFF. This chain uses TRBV6-6 with TRBJ1-4, with D uncertain. Trimming stripped 7 bases from V and 0 bases from J, with 12 bases between. Per the germline V gene, CDR1 is MNHNY and CDR2 is SVGAGI (reference sequence). This CDR3 comprises 15 residues.

As for this clone: The same CDR3 arises from other DNA sequences in this sample as well. CDR3 loop: CASSPTTGPGNTIYF. The CDR3 DNA follows: TGCGCCAGCAGCCCGACGACAGGGCCTGGAAACACCATATATTTT. This rearrangement joins TRBV5-1 to TRBJ1-3; 7 nucleotides align to TRBD1. With 4 bases clipped from V and 2 bases from J, the junction kept 6 bases outside the gene matches. The CDR3 extends over 15 amino acids. The germline gives CDR1 SGHRS, CDR2 YFSETQ.

This chain links TRBV7-3 with TRBJ2-2; 8 nucleotides match TRBD1. Germline V gene data show CDR1 as SGHTA and CDR2 as FQGTGA. The length of the CDR3 is 18 residues. Unmatched junction bases numbered 13, after V lost 2 bases and J lost 5 bases. The DNA for the CDR3 is TGTGCCAGCAGCTTAGTGTCCCAGGGGGCCTTGGGGACCGGGGAGCTGTTTTTT. It is translated as CASSLVSQGALGTGELFF.

This clone was counted once. The V gene is TRBV25-1, the J gene TRBJ2-7; TRBD1 aligns across 9 bases. The length of the CDR3 is 15 residues. After removal of 4 bases from V and 2 bases from J, the junction contained 6 bases not matched to a gene. Germline values: CDR1 MGHDK, CDR2 SYGVNS. For the CDR3, the DNA is TGTGCCAGCAGTGCCCAACAGGGGGCAGCCTACGAGCAGTACTTC. It encodes CASSAQQGAAYEQYF.

This clone was seen just once. The J gene is TRBJ2-2, the V gene TRBV6-5; the D gene is possibly TRBD1 (5 bases). Deletions cut 6 bases from V and 5 bases from J, with 16 bases between. The CDR3 length is 15 residues. Germline lookup yields CDR1 MNHEY and CDR2 SVGAGI. CDR3 sequence reads: CASSGQGVRTGELFF. The DNA of the CDR3 is TGTGCCAGCAGCGGCCAGGGCGTTAGGACCGGGGAGCTGTTTTTT.

The V gene is TRBV5-1, the J gene TRBJ1-2; D remains ambiguous. The CDR3 loop spans 14 amino acids. Germline V CDR1 and CDR2: SGHRS, YFSETQ. V was clipped by 4 bases and J by 2 bases, with 12 bases between them. For the CDR3, the DNA is TGCGCCAGCAGCGAGCCAACGGTCAACTATGGCTACACCTTC. Amino acids: CASSEPTVNYGYTF.

The rearrangement links TRBV4-1 to TRBJ2-7; 7 bases match TRBD2. J gave up 6 bases and V 0 bases, and 5 bases lay outside the gene matches. The CDR3 covers 14 residues. Per the germline V gene, CDR1 is MGHRA and CDR2 is YSYEKL. CDR3 coding DNA: TGCGCCAGCAGCCAAGAGGGAAGGGAGGGCGAGCAGTACTTC. Amino acid sequence: CASSQEGREGEQYF.

This sequence joins TRBV29-1 and TRBJ2-7; 8 positions match TRBD1. There are 14 residues in the CDR3. Germline V gene sequence: CDR1 SQVTM, CDR2 ANQGSEA. V was clipped by 4 bases and J by 5 bases; unmatched bases: 10. CDR3 nucleotide sequence: TGCAGCGTTGGTAGGGACAGGTCGAGTGACGAGCAGTACTTC. Translation: CSVGRDRSSDEQYF.

The chain combines TRBV19 with TRBJ2-7; the match to TRBD2 covers 7 bases. Trimming removed 8 bases from V and 6 bases from J; junction bases left unmatched: 10. Germline V gene data show CDR1 as LNHDA and CDR2 as SQIVND (reference sequence). CDR3 length equals 13 residues. The DNA of the CDR3 is TGTGCCAGTGCTACGGGGGGTCGGGGCGAGCAGTACTTC. This gives the protein CASATGGRGEQYF.

The chain employs TRBV30 and TRBJ1-6; no firm D call. The germline gives CDR1 GTSNPN, CDR2 SVGIG (reference sequence). The CDR3 contains 13 residues. CDR3 sequence: CALSGGNNSPLHF. The CDR3 coding sequence is TGTGCGCTCAGTGGCGGAAATAATTCACCCCTCCACTTT.

The V gene is TRBV27, the J gene TRBJ2-5; TRBD2 aligns across 10 bases. The CDR3 spans 18 residues. The V gene's germline CDR1 is MNHEY and CDR2 SMNVEV (reference sequence). The J segment lost 2 bases and the V segment lost 6 bases, leaving 15 bases of the junction unmatched. DNA for the CDR3: TGTGCCAGCAGCCCGTTATGGTCTCTAGCGGGGGAGCAAGAGACCCAGTACTTC. This encodes CASSPLWSLAGEQETQYF.

This clone has just one count. This chain uses TRBV3-1 (or the pseudogene TRBV3-2) with TRBJ2-3; 8 bases are shared with TRBD2. The CDR3 runs to 17 residues. CDR1 LGHDT and CDR2 YNNKEL come from the germline V gene (reference sequence). Trimming took 1 base from V and 6 from J; bases not matched to a gene: 12. Here the CDR3 reads CASSQVSRGGPRDTQYF. The CDR3 bases are TGTGCCAGCAGCCAAGTTTCCCGGGGGGGCCCTCGGGATACGCAGTATTTT.

In its sample, this clone was seen once. V gene TRBV29-1 combines with J gene TRBJ1-1, with D possibly matching TRBD1 (6 bases). Germline V CDR1 and CDR2: SQVTM, ANQGSEA. The CDR3 sequence is 16 residues long. V was pared by 7 bases and J by 4 bases, with 25 bases between. CDR3 in amino acids: CSALYGGAGRGTEAFF. The CDR3, as DNA: TGCAGCGCCCTGTATGGGGGGGCAGGGAGGGGCACTGAAGCTTTCTTT.

Remarks on this clone: One junction end does not reproduce the germline sequence, and a read error may be involved. The chain links TRBV7-6 to TRBJ1-1, with no clear D. Germline CDR1 and CDR2: SGHVS and FNYEAQ. This CDR3 is 9 amino acids long. The CDR3: CASRRDYGF. The CDR3 coding sequence is TGTGCCAGCAGAAGAGACTATGGCTTT.

This rearrangement joins TRBV30 to TRBJ1-2, with TRBD1 matching over 8 bases. Trimming at V came to 1 base and at J to 5 bases, leaving 12 bases not matched to a gene. This CDR3 spans 16 amino acids. Germline CDR1 and CDR2: GTSNPN and SVGIG (reference sequence). CDR3 DNA: TGTGCCTGGAGTGACCCCCGACAGGGGTTATGGTATGGCTACACCTTC. Amino acids: CAWSDPRQGLWYGYTF.

The V and J genes are TRBV5-5 and TRBJ1-4; no reliable D call. Germline CDR1 is SGHKS and CDR2 is YYEKEE (reference sequence). Trimming took 2 bases from V and 2 from J, leaving 7 bases between them. The CDR3 covers 14 residues. In DNA form, the CDR3 reads TGTGCCAGCAGCTTTGGTCAGACTAATGAAAAACTGTTTTTT. Residues: CASSFGQTNEKLFF.

V usage is TRBV5-1 and J usage is TRBJ2-5; D might be TRBD2 (7 bases). V gave up 1 base and J gave up 4 bases, with 20 bases separating them. The germline CDR1 and CDR2 sequences are SGHRS and YFSETQ. The CDR3 spans 17 residues. CDR3 protein: CASSLTQRGALAETQYF. The CDR3 DNA is TGCGCCAGCAGCTTGACCCAACGGGGGGCTCTCGCAGAGACCCAGTACTTC.

The genes are TRBV27 and TRBJ1-3; D uncertain. The germline CDR1 and CDR2 sequences are MNHEY and SMNVEV (reference sequence). CDR3 size: 15 residues. Between the trimmed V and J ends, which lost 2 bases and 0 bases, there was a span of 8 bases. Here the CDR3 DNA reads TGTGCCAGCAGTTTAGAAGTCAGCTCTGGAAACACCATATATTTT. The encoded protein is CASSLEVSSGNTIYF.

J is TRBJ2-7 and V is TRBV3-1 (or the pseudogene TRBV3-2); tentatively, D is TRBD2 (6 bases). V shed 4 bases and J shed 1 base, with 14 bases lying between them. The CDR3 consists of 15 residues. Germline CDR1 LGHDT, CDR2 YNNKEL (reference sequence). The CDR3 DNA is TGTGCCAGCAGCCGACCCGGAGGGGCGTCCTACGAGCAGTACTTC. Translated, it gives CASSRPGGASYEQYF.

This rearrangement joins TRBV3-1 (or the pseudogene TRBV3-2) to TRBJ2-1; D may be TRBD1 (6 bases). Trimming removed 4 bases at V and 4 bases at J, with 14 bases between. CDR1 LGHDT and CDR2 YNNKEL come from the germline V gene (reference sequence). The CDR3 is 15 amino acids. The CDR3 reads CASSPAGVPYNEQFF. The CDR3 DNA reads as TGTGCCAGCAGCCCCGCAGGGGTCCCATACAATGAGCAGTTCTTC.

The rearrangement uses TRBV9 and TRBJ2-1; 7 positions agree with TRBD2. The germline gives CDR1 SGDLS, CDR2 YYNGEE. With 0 bases clipped from V and 6 bases from J, the junction kept 9 bases outside the gene matches. There are 16 residues in the CDR3. The CDR3 region is CASSVAERGNPNEQFF. CDR3 in DNA: TGTGCCAGCAGCGTAGCCGAGCGGGGCAACCCCAATGAGCAGTTCTTC.

This rearrangement joins TRBV15 to TRBJ2-7, with 7 bases identical to TRBD1. With 0 bases clipped from V and 1 base from J, the junction kept 9 bases outside the gene matches. Germline CDR1 reads LNHNV; CDR2 reads YYDKDF (reference sequence). The CDR3 runs to 17 residues. CDR3 in DNA: TGTGCCACCAGCAGAGATCTCAAAAACAGGGGATCCTACGAGCAGTACTTC. The encoded protein is CATSRDLKNRGSYEQYF. The variable domain in full, completed from reference TRBV15 and TRBJ2-7, reads DAMVIQNPRYQVTQFGKPVTLSCSQTLNHNVMYWYQQKSSQAPKLLFHYYDKDFNNEADTPDNFQSRRPNTSFCFLDIRSPGLGDTAMYLCATSRDLKNRGSYEQYFGPGTRLTVT.

This chain joins TRBV20-1 and TRBJ2-1; D may be TRBD2 (6 bases). Trimming left V 3 bases short and J 7 bases short, with 19 bases between. The V gene's germline CDR1 is DFQATT and CDR2 SNEGSKA (reference sequence). The CDR3 loop spans 15 amino acids. CDR3 amino acids: CSASGIVNAGNEQFF. The CDR3, as DNA: TGCAGTGCTAGTGGGATAGTGAACGCGGGGAATGAGCAGTTCTTC.